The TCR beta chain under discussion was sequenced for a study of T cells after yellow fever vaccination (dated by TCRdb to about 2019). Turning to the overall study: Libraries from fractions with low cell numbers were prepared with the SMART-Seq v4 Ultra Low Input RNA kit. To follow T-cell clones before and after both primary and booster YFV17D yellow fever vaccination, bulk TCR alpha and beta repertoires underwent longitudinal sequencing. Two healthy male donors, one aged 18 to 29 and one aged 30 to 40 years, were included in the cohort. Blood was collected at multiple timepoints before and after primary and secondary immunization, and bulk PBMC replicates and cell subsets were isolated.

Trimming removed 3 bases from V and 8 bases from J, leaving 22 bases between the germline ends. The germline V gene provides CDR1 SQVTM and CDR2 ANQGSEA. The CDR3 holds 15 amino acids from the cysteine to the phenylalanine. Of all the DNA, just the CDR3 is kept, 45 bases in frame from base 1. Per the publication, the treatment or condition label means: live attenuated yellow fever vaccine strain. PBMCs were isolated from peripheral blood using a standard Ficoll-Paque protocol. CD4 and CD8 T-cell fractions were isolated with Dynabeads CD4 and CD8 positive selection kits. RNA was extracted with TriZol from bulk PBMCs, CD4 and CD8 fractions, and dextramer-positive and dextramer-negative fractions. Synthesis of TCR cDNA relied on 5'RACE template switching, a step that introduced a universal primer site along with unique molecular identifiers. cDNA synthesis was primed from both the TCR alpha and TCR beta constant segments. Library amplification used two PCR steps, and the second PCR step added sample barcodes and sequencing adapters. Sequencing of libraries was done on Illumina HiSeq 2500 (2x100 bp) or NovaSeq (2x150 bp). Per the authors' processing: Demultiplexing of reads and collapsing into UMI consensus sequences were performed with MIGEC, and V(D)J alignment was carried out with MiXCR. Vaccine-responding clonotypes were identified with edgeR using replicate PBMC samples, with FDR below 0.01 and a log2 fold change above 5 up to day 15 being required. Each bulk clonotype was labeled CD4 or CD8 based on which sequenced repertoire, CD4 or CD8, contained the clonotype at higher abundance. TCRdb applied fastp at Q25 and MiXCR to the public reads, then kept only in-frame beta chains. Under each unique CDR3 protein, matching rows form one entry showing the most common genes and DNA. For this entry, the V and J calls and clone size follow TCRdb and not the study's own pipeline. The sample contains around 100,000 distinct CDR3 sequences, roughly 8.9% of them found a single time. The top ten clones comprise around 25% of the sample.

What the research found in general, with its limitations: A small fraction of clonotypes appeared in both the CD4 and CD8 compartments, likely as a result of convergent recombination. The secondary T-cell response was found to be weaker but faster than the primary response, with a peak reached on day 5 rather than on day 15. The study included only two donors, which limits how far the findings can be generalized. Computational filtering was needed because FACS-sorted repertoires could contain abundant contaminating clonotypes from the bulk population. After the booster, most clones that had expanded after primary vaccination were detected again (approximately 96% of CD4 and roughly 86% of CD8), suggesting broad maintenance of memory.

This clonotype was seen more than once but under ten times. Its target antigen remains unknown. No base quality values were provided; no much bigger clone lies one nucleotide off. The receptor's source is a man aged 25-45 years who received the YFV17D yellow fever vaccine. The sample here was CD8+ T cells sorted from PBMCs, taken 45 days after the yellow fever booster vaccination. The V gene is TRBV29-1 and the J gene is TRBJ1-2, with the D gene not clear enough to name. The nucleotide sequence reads TGCAGCGTTGATGTAGGTGGGGAGATTGGTTCGGGCTACACCTTC. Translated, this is CSVDVGGEIGSGYTF. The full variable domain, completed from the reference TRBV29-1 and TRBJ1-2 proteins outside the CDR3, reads SAVISQKPSRDICQRGTSLTIQCQVDSQVTMMFWYRQQPGQSLTLIATANQGSEATYESGFVIDKFPISRPNLTFSTLTVSNMSPEDSSIYLCSVDVGGEIGSGYTFGSGTRLTVV.